This T cell receptor (beta chain) is from a study of Tregs in tolerant kidney transplant recipients. Study-level points and caveats: Some patients' samples used different primers over time, so nucleotide sequences weren't comparable. Activated donor B cell expansion appeared to reveal the most relevant donor-specific TCRbeta repertoire. Tolerant patients' donor-specific Tregs expanded beyond overall Tregs, suggesting antigen-driven growth.

V was clipped by 3 bases and J by 3 bases; unmatched bases: 9. The CDR3 has 16 amino acids. Germline loops: CDR1 WSHSY, CDR2 SAAADI. A remark on this clone: Its antigen is as yet unknown. With the read ending 3 residues before the CDR3 end, the germline J gene is used to fill in that end.

Unstimulated Tregs (CD4+CD25+CD127-) and CD4+CD25- non-Tregs were sorted from PBMCs. TCRdb's table, derived via immunoSEQ multiplex PCR, lists solely in-frame clones and lacks some. The sample table sets out about 30,000 clones. The origin of this receptor is a human donor who received a combined kidney and bone marrow transplant. This chain uses TRBV10-2 with TRBJ2-7; 9 bases agree with TRBD1. The sample consisted of CD8+ T cells from blood, taken before the transplant. The covered CDR3 bases are TGCGCCAGCAGTGAAGTCGGGACAGGGTCTTTCTACGAG. This encodes CASSEVGTGSFYE. The entire CDR3 protein is CASSEVGTGSFYEQYF.